Listed below are T cell receptor beta chains from one sample, sequenced in a study of T cells after yellow fever vaccination. Each CDR3 protein is one row after TCRdb ran MiXCR on the 5' RACE reads. The profile shows hundreds of thousands of distinct CDR3 sequences, 9% to 15% of them singletons. The sample here was PBMCs, taken on the day of the yellow fever booster vaccination. Receptors originate from a man aged 25 to 45 who received the YFV17D yellow fever vaccine. Each CDR3 is given with its conserved first and last residue. A D gene is named only where the DNA matches it firmly. Part of the rows lack a size; the others show once, few, many or a class for expanded clones.

cdr3_nt cdr3_aa v_call cdr3_length clone_size d_call j_call
TGCGCCAGCAACCAACAAATGAACACTGAAGCTTTCTTT CASNQQMNTEAFF TRBV5-1 13 few NA TRBJ1-1
TGTGCCAGCAGCTTAAACTGGAGCGGGACGTATGGAACTGAAGCTTTCTTT CASSLNWSGTYGTEAFF TRBV7-2 17 few NA TRBJ1-1
TGTGCCAGCAGTTACATTGGGACGGGGGAGCAGTACTTC CASSYIGTGEQYF TRBV6-5 13 NA NA TRBJ2-7
TGTGCCAGCTCACCACTGACAGGGGGAGAGGAGACCCAGTACTTC CASSPLTGGEETQYF TRBV18 15 many TRBD1 TRBJ2-5
TGTGCCAGTAGGGGCGATAGGAGCAGAGTGAATGAGCAGTTCTTC CASRGDRSRVNEQFF TRBV19 15 NA NA TRBJ2-1
TGCGCCAGCAGCCGGGACAGCGGGATCCCCGGGGAGCTGTTTTTT CASSRDSGIPGELFF TRBV4-3 15 many NA TRBJ2-2
TGCGCCAGCAGCCGCGAATCGAGGCGCGGGAGTGAAGCTTTCTTT CASSRESRRGSEAFF TRBV4-3 15 NA NA TRBJ1-1
TGCGCCAGCACCCCGACTAGCGGGACAGGATATGAGCAGTTCTTC CASTPTSGTGYEQFF TRBV10-2 15 NA TRBD2 TRBJ2-1
TGTGCCAGCAGTGAATATAGCGGGAGGGCCTACGAGCAGTACTTC CASSEYSGRAYEQYF TRBV6-1 15 few TRBD2 TRBJ2-7
TGTGCCAGCAGCCGGGGAGAGCAGGCCGGCTACACCTTC CASSRGEQAGYTF TRBV7-9 13 NA NA TRBJ1-2
TGTGCCAGCAGCTCCGGACAGGGCGGTAGAAACACCATATATTTT CASSSGQGGRNTIYF TRBV7-2 15 NA TRBD1 TRBJ1-3
TGCAGTGCCCGGACAGGGGAAAGCAATCAGCCCCAGCATTTT CSARTGESNQPQHF TRBV20-1 14 NA TRBD1 TRBJ1-5
TGTGCCAGCAGCTTCGATGCCGGGAGAACCTACGAGCAGTACTTC CASSFDAGRTYEQYF TRBV7-9 15 few NA TRBJ2-7
TGTGCCAGCAGAAGCGGACCCAACACCGGGGAGCTGTTTTTT CASRSGPNTGELFF TRBV7-2 14 NA NA TRBJ2-2
TGTGCCAGCAGCAAAGTCCATCGAAGACCCCCCTACGAGCAGTACTTC CASSKVHRRPPYEQYF TRBV21-1 16 many NA TRBJ2-7
TGCGCCAGCGTTTCCGGGACAGGGGCTGTAGAGACCCAGTACTTC CASVSGTGAVETQYF TRBV23-1 15 NA TRBD1 TRBJ2-5
TGTGCCAGCAGCTTCCAAGGACTAGCGGGAGGAAGTCAAGAGACCCAGTACTTC CASSFQGLAGGSQETQYF TRBV11-1 18 NA TRBD2 TRBJ2-5
TGTGCCAGCTCGGACAGTAGATATGGCTACACCTTC CASSDSRYGYTF TRBV18 12 NA NA TRBJ1-2
TGCAGCGTTGAAAGACTAGCGGGATATAGGACAGATACGCAGTATTTT CSVERLAGYRTDTQYF TRBV29-1 16 many TRBD2 TRBJ2-3
TGTGCCTGGAGTGCGGGACTAGGGGCTTATGAAAAACTGTTTTTT CAWSAGLGAYEKLFF TRBV30 15 NA NA TRBJ1-4
TGTGCCAGCAGCAGGGGGCGGGTCACAGATACGCAGTATTTT CASSRGRVTDTQYF TRBV7-8 14 NA TRBD1 TRBJ2-3
TGTGCCAGCTCACCCCCTGGATCACTAGCGGGGACCAATGAGCAGTTCTTC CASSPPGSLAGTNEQFF TRBV18 17 NA TRBD2 TRBJ2-1
TGTGCCAGCAGCTTAGCGGCCCCCAGCTCCTACGAGCAGTACTTC CASSLAAPSSYEQYF TRBV7-2 15 few NA TRBJ2-7
TGTGCCAGCAGTTTCGGCGGGAGGTCTTCAGATGAGCAGTTCTTC CASSFGGRSSDEQFF TRBV27 15 NA TRBD2 TRBJ2-1
TGCGCCAGCAGCTTGCATGGGACAGGGGGCTCCTACGAGCAGTACTTC CASSLHGTGGSYEQYF TRBV5-1 16 many TRBD1 TRBJ2-7
TGTGCCAGCGGGAACTACGAGCAGTACTTC CASGNYEQYF TRBV12-3/TRBV12-4 10 many NA TRBJ2-7
TGCAGCGTTACAGGGACCAGCGGCACTGAAGCTTTCTTT CSVTGTSGTEAFF TRBV29-1 13 few NA TRBJ1-1
TGCGCCAGCAGCCAAGATGGTGTGGGGACCCAGTACTTC CASSQDGVGTQYF TRBV4-3 13 few NA TRBJ2-5
TGTGCCAGCAGTTACGGACGGATGAACACTGAAGCTTTCTTT CASSYGRMNTEAFF TRBV6-5 14 few NA TRBJ1-1
TGCGCCAGCAGCTTGCTTCGAGCGGTTCAAGAGACCCAGTACTTC CASSLLRAVQETQYF TRBV5-1 15 few NA TRBJ2-5
TGTGCCAGCGCCTTAGCGGGAGAGCCGTACAATGAGCAGTTCTTC CASALAGEPYNEQFF TRBV6-2/TRBV6-3 15 NA TRBD2 TRBJ2-1
TGTGCCAGCAGCTTAAAGACTTCTGCGCTTTACGAGCAGTACTTC CASSLKTSALYEQYF TRBV7-2 15 few NA TRBJ2-7
TGCGCCAGCAGACTAGCGGGAGGCTCCACCGGGGAGCTGTTTTTT CASRLAGGSTGELFF TRBV5-1 15 NA TRBD2 TRBJ2-2
TGTGCCAGCAGCTTTGAGGGAGATACGCTGTATTTT CASSFEGDTLYF TRBV7-2 12 NA NA TRBJ2-3
TGCAGCGCTAGGACCCTCTACAATGAGCAGTTCTTC CSARTLYNEQFF TRBV29-1 12 NA NA TRBJ2-1
TGTGCCAGCAGCCAAGAGCGGGGCTGGAGCACAGATACGCAGTATTTT CASSQERGWSTDTQYF TRBV3-1 16 NA NA TRBJ2-3
TGTGCCAGCAGTTTACCCGGACAGGGAGGAGTGACCCAGTACTTC CASSLPGQGGVTQYF TRBV12-3/TRBV12-4 15 many TRBD1 TRBJ2-5
TGTGCCACCTCCGGGGCAGGGGAGGGGAATGAGCAGTTCTTC CATSGAGEGNEQFF TRBV24-1 14 few NA TRBJ2-1
TGCGCCAGCAGTGGACAGGGGGTGACTGAAGCTTTCTTT CASSGQGVTEAFF TRBV10-2 13 NA TRBD1 TRBJ1-1
TGTGCCAGCAGTCAGTTACTGGGCGGCTACGAGCAGTACTTC CASSQLLGGYEQYF TRBV12-3/TRBV12-4 14 NA NA TRBJ2-7
TGTGCCAGCAGCGTATTGTCCGGGGAGCTGTTTTTT CASSVLSGELFF TRBV9 12 few NA TRBJ2-2
TGTGCCATCAGTGAGTCGACTCGGACTGGCGAGCAGTACTTC CAISESTRTGEQYF TRBV10-3 14 many NA TRBJ2-7
TGCAGTGCTAGAGATCTGAGGGAGGAGTCCTACGAGCAGTACTTC CSARDLREESYEQYF TRBV20-1 15 NA NA TRBJ2-7
TGTGCCAGCAGCTTGAAGGAGCGGGTACACCAAGAGACCCAGTACTTC CASSLKERVHQETQYF TRBV5-6 16 NA NA TRBJ2-5
TGTGCCAGCAGCGCCTTGACTAGCGGGAGGAACAGTGGGGAGTGGGGTTTCGGGGAGACCCAGTACTTC CASSALTSGRNSGEWGFGETQYF TRBV14 23 few TRBD2 TRBJ2-5
TGTGCCAGTAGTTCATCCATTGGGACGACATACGAGCAGTACTTC CASSSSIGTTYEQYF TRBV19 15 NA NA TRBJ2-7
TGTGCCAGCAGCTTAGATGCAACTAATGAAAAACTGTTTTTT CASSLDATNEKLFF TRBV7-2 14 few NA TRBJ1-4
TGCGCCAGCAGCCCGCTGCGGGGGGTCACAGATACGCAGTATTTT CASSPLRGVTDTQYF TRBV4-3 15 few TRBD2 TRBJ2-3
TGTGCCAGCAGCCCAACGGGACGTCGTAATTCACCCCTCCACTTT CASSPTGRRNSPLHF TRBV11-2 15 few NA TRBJ1-6
TGTGCCAGCAGCGTAGCGGGAGGGAGGAACAATGAGCAGTTCTTC CASSVAGGRNNEQFF TRBV9 15 few TRBD2 TRBJ2-1
TGTGCCAGTAGTACCTGGACAGGGGGGGAGACCCAGTACTTC CASSTWTGGETQYF TRBV19 14 NA TRBD1 TRBJ2-5
TGTGCCAGCAGCTATAGGGGGCTCACCTACGAGCAGTACTTC CASSYRGLTYEQYF TRBV7-2 14 NA TRBD1 TRBJ2-7
TGCAGTGCTCCATTCCCACGTGGGTCCCTCACGGGGCCCCAGCATTTT CSAPFPRGSLTGPQHF TRBV20-1 16 few NA TRBJ1-5
TGTGCCTGGATTCCCCACCGGGCCGACCTTAGCCGGGAGCTGTTTTTT CAWIPHRADLSRELFF TRBV30 16 NA NA TRBJ2-2
TGTGCCAGTAGTGTCGCTCTTAGAACCTACGAGCAGTACTTC CASSVALRTYEQYF TRBV19 14 few NA TRBJ2-7